Below are 12 T cell receptor beta chains sequenced from a single sample in a study of T cells in localized non-small cell lung cancer. Clones were read by immunoSEQ multiplex PCR, and TCRdb kept only the in-frame ones, dropping some. The sample carries tens of thousands of clones, around 90% recorded once. The material was peripheral blood mononuclear cells, obtained before any cancer treatment. The receptors were gathered from a female donor over 55 with stage II lung adenocarcinoma.

The V gene is TRBV25-1, the J gene TRBJ2-1; D is undetermined. Between the trimmed V and J ends, which lost 2 bases and 8 bases, there was a span of 22 bases. Germline V gives CDR1 MGHDK, CDR2 SYGVNS. The CDR3 is 17 amino acids. CDR3 in amino acids: CASSELSGATRSHEQFF. The CDR3 nucleotides are TGTGCCAGCAGTGAACTCTCAGGAGCCACTCGTTCACATGAGCAGTTCTTC.

This chain connects TRBV2 to TRBJ1-2, with TRBD1 identical over 8 bases. The CDR3 length is 14 residues. Germline CDR1 reads SNHLY; CDR2 reads FYNNEI. V gave up 1 base and J gave up 8 bases; unmatched junction bases: 6. CDR3: CASSEVQGARGYTF. In nucleotides, the CDR3 is TGTGCCAGCAGTGAAGTGCAGGGGGCGAGGGGCTACACCTTC.

The chain recombines TRBV10-3 with TRBJ1-1, with a possible D match to TRBD1 (5 bases). Trimming took off 0 bases at V and 3 bases at J, with 11 bases between the two ends. Germline V gives CDR1 ENHRY, CDR2 SYGVKD. The CDR3 sequence is 15 residues long. The CDR3 sequence is CAISESTGGDTEAFF. As DNA, the CDR3 is TGTGCCATCAGTGAGTCGACGGGGGGGGACACTGAAGCTTTCTTT.

The V gene is TRBV15, the J gene TRBJ2-3; D is possibly TRBD1 or TRBD2 (6 bases each). Between the trimmed V and J ends, which lost 1 base and 3 bases, there was a span of 11 bases. The CDR3 totals 15 residues. Germline V gene lookup returns CDR1 LNHNV and CDR2 YYDKDF (reference sequence). The CDR3 coding sequence is TGTGCCACCAGCAGAGGAGGAGGGGGGACAGATACGCAGTATTTT. This codes for CATSRGGGGTDTQYF. Full variable domain (rest looked up from reference TRBV15 and TRBJ2-3): DAMVIQNPRYQVTQFGKPVTLSCSQTLNHNVMYWYQQKSSQAPKLLFHYYDKDFNNEADTPDNFQSRRPNTSFCFLDIRSPGLGDTAMYLCATSRGGGGTDTQYFGPGTRLTVL.

The chain is built from TRBV7-2 and TRBJ1-2, with 8 bases matching TRBD1. The CDR3 covers 14 residues. The germline CDR1 and CDR2 sequences are SGHTA and FQGNSA. V lost 4 bases to trimming and J lost 6 bases; unmatched junction nucleotides: 7. The DNA for the CDR3 is TGTGCCAGCAGCTCCCCGGACAGGGTCCATGGCTACACCTTC. This codes for CASSSPDRVHGYTF. Variable domain in full (rest from reference TRBV7-2 and TRBJ1-2): GAGVSQSPSNKVTEKGKDVELRCDPISGHTALYWYRQSLGQGLEFLIYFQGNSAPDKSGLPSDRFSAERTGGSVSTLTIQRTQQEDSAVYLCASSSPDRVHGYTFGSGTRLTVV.

The V gene is TRBV19, the J gene TRBJ1-5; D is ambiguous. The CDR3 has 15 residues. With 6 bases removed from V and 1 base from J, the gap between germline ends came to 13 bases. Germline CDR1 LNHDA, CDR2 SQIVND (reference sequence). DNA of the CDR3: TGTGCCAGTAGCCCCCAGCCGGGGAGCAATCAGCCCCAGCATTTT. This gives the protein CASSPQPGSNQPQHF.

The chain couples TRBV7-3 to TRBJ2-7, with D possibly TRBD1 on 5 matching bases. V was pared by 2 bases and J by 0 bases, with 8 bases between. CDR1 and CDR2 (germline): SGHTA, FQGTGA. The CDR3 contains 14 residues. CDR3 amino acids: CASSLWGTSYEQYF. The CDR3 DNA sequence: TGTGCCAGCAGCTTATGGGGCACCTCCTACGAGCAGTACTTC.

V and J are TRBV7-9 and TRBJ2-1, with D possibly matching TRBD1 (6 bases). The CDR3 contains 13 residues. Germline V gives CDR1 SEHNR, CDR2 FQNEAQ (reference sequence). V was trimmed by 7 bases and J by 7 bases, leaving 14 bases between them. The CDR3 sequence is CASKKQGANEQFF. The DNA of the CDR3 is TGTGCCAGCAAGAAACAGGGAGCGAATGAGCAGTTCTTC.

The chain is built from TRBV10-3 and TRBJ1-3, with 8 bases aligning to TRBD1. From germline, CDR1 is ENHRY and CDR2 SYGVKD. V shed 5 bases and J 2 bases; nucleotides not matched to a gene: 2. The CDR3 contains 14 residues. The CDR3: CAISKTGAGNTIYF. CDR3 bases: TGTGCCATCAGTAAGACAGGGGCTGGAAACACCATATATTTT.

J is TRBJ1-1 and V is TRBV11-2; no firm D call. With 2 bases removed from V and 4 bases from J, the gap between germline ends came to 14 bases. In germline, CDR1 is SGHAT, CDR2 FQNNGV. The CDR3 runs 15 residues. Here the CDR3 reads CASSLKSLWATEAFF. The CDR3 DNA sequence: TGTGCCAGCAGCTTAAAGTCGTTATGGGCCACTGAAGCTTTCTTT.

The chain uses TRBV9 and TRBJ2-2; perhaps TRBD2 as D (6 bases). The germline CDR1 and CDR2 sequences are SGDLS and YYNGEE. The ends were cut back, 1 base at V and 2 bases at J, with 6 bases in the middle. This CDR3 contains 14 residues. The CDR3 coding sequence is TGTGCCAGCAGCGTAACTAGCAACACCGGGGAGCTGTTTTTT. Translation gives CASSVTSNTGELFF.

The chain carries TRBV9 and TRBJ2-1, with D possibly TRBD2 on 5 matching bases. This CDR3 spans 16 amino acids. CDR1 is SGDLS and CDR2 is YYNGEE in the germline V gene. The V end was cut by 1 base, the J end by 0 bases, with 11 bases between. In nucleotides, the CDR3 is TGTGCCAGCAGCGTACAGACGGGGAGCTCCTACAATGAGCAGTTCTTC. It translates to CASSVQTGSSYNEQFF. Full variable domain (remainder filled in from reference TRBV9 and TRBJ2-1): DSGVTQTPKHLITATGQRVTLRCSPRSGDLSVYWYQQSLDQGLQFLIQYYNGEERAKGNILERFSAQQFPDLHSELNLSSLELGDSALYFCASSVQTGSSYNEQFFGPGTRLTVL.